Listed below are T cell receptor beta chains from one sample, sequenced in a study of blood T cell repertoires in COVID-19. Profiled with immunoSEQ multiplex PCR; TCRdb holds only in-frame clones, not every one. The data contain tens of thousands of clones, less than 85% of them singletons. The specimen was peripheral blood. The source is a man aged 65 to 79 with active COVID-19. The CDR3 runs from the conserved cysteine through the conserved F or W. A D gene is named only where the DNA matches it firmly. Rows give clone size only sometimes, using once, few, many, or a class for an expanded clone.

v_gene	j_gene	d_gene	abundance	CDR3aa	CDR3nt
TRBV7-2	TRBJ2-3	-	-	CASSSHPTDTQYF	TGTGCCAGCAGCTCCCATCCCACAGATACGCAGTATTTT
TRBV28	TRBJ2-5	TRBD2	-	CASSGRTSETQETQYF	TGTGCCAGCAGTGGGCGGACTAGCGAGACCCAAGAGACCCAGTACTTC
TRBV2	TRBJ2-2	-	-	CASTRGSITGELFF	TGTGCCAGCACCCGAGGGAGCATAACCGGGGAGCTGTTTTTT
TRBV5-6	TRBJ1-1	-	-	CASSYPVEGGNTEAFF	TGTGCCAGCAGCTACCCCGTCGAGGGTGGGAACACTGAAGCTTTCTTT
TRBV7-9	TRBJ2-3	TRBD1	-	CASSFLVDRGLGDTQYF	TGTGCCAGCAGCTTTCTCGTGGACAGGGGATTGGGTGATACGCAGTATTTT
TRBV6-1	TRBJ2-5	TRBD1	-	CASSAYTQGAGETQYF	TGTGCCAGCAGTGCCTATACACAGGGGGCGGGAGAGACCCAGTACTTC
TRBV4-2	TRBJ2-1	-	-	CASSQDPGSYNEQFF	TGTGCCAGCAGCCAAGATCCAGGGTCCTACAATGAGCAGTTCTTC
TRBV20-1	TRBJ1-1	-	once	CSASLFGREGRAFF	TGCAGTGCTAGTTTGTTCGGCAGGGAAGGTCGAGCTTTCTTT
TRBV4-1	TRBJ2-7	TRBD2	-	CASSHAGLARYEQYF	TGCGCCAGCAGCCACGCGGGACTAGCGAGATACGAGCAGTACTTC
TRBV5-6	TRBJ1-6	-	-	CASSLSFGTGSLSPLHF	TGTGCCAGCAGCTTGTCTTTCGGTACAGGGAGTTTGTCACCCCTCCACTTT
TRBV18	TRBJ2-3	-	-	CASSPSSSGVDTQYF	TGTGCCAGCTCACCCAGTTCCTCAGGCGTAGATACGCAGTATTTT
TRBV28	TRBJ1-3	TRBD1	once	CASSFPQGARLGTIYF	TGTGCCAGCAGTTTCCCACAGGGGGCGCGATTAGGCACCATATATTTT
TRBV7-9	TRBJ2-1	TRBD2	-	CASSLFREEPNEQFF	TGTGCCAGCAGCTTATTCCGGGAGGAGCCCAATGAGCAGTTCTTC
TRBV2	TRBJ1-1	-	-	CASSEAREGTEAFF	TGTGCCAGCAGTGAAGCTAGGGAGGGGACTGAAGCTTTCTTT
TRBV4-3	TRBJ2-3	TRBD2	-	CASSQEHKREADTQYF	TGCGCCAGCAGCCAAGAACACAAGCGGGAGGCAGATACGCAGTATTTT
TRBV6-2/TRBV6-3	TRBJ2-6	TRBD2	-	CASSPTPGTSGRREGANVLTF	TGTGCCAGCAGTCCGACTCCCGGGACTAGCGGACGGAGGGAGGGGGCCAACGTCCTGACTTTC
TRBV7-6	TRBJ2-3	TRBD1	once	CASSGTGRADTQYF	TGTGCCAGCAGCGGGACAGGGAGGGCAGATACGCAGTATTTT
TRBV29-1	TRBJ1-5	TRBD1	-	CSVRDRGINQPQHF	TGCAGCGTGAGGGACAGGGGAATCAATCAGCCCCAGCATTTT
TRBV4-1	TRBJ1-1	TRBD1	-	CASSQDWWTGGSTEAFF	TGCGCCAGCAGCCAAGATTGGTGGACAGGGGGCAGTACTGAAGCTTTCTTT
TRBV28	TRBJ1-1	-	-	CASSYPGFTEAFF	TGTGCCAGCAGTTACCCAGGGTTCACTGAAGCTTTCTTT
TRBV20-1	TRBJ2-7	-	once	CSASGGENEQYF	TGCAGTGCTAGTGGCGGAGAAAACGAGCAGTACTTC
TRBV5-5	TRBJ2-1	-	-	CASSERWTAAYGEQFF	TGTGCCAGCAGCGAGAGGTGGACAGCTGCTTACGGTGAGCAGTTCTTC
TRBV7-9	TRBJ1-5	TRBD1	-	CASSAWDRGDQPQHF	TGTGCCAGCAGCGCTTGGGACAGGGGAGATCAGCCCCAGCATTTT
TRBV5-1	TRBJ1-5	TRBD1	-	CASTLTGDNQPQHF	TGCGCCAGCACCCTAACAGGGGACAATCAGCCCCAGCATTTT
TRBV9	TRBJ2-7	-	-	CASSGTDTYEQYF	TGTGCCAGCAGCGGGACAGACACCTACGAGCAGTACTTC
TRBV14	TRBJ2-2	TRBD2	-	CASSLLRSGTSAGELFF	TGTGCCAGCAGCCTACTTCGGAGCGGGACGAGCGCCGGGGAGCTGTTTTTT
TRBV15	TRBJ1-5	TRBD1	-	CATSRGQGDQPQHF	TGTGCCACCAGCAGAGGACAGGGGGATCAGCCCCAGCATTTT
TRBV7-9	TRBJ2-1	-	-	CASSLFTGNEQFF	TGTGCCAGCAGCTTATTCACGGGCAATGAGCAGTTCTTC
TRBV12-5	TRBJ2-3	TRBD2	few	CASGVGAGGLTDTQYF	TGTGCTAGTGGTGTCGGGGCGGGAGGGCTCACAGATACGCAGTATTTT
TRBV6-1	TRBJ2-1	TRBD2	-	CASSDRTSGYNEQFF	TGTGCCAGCAGTGATAGGACTAGCGGTTACAATGAGCAGTTCTTC
TRBV29-1	TRBJ2-3	-	-	CSVAGVTLGTDTQYF	TGCAGCGTTGCTGGAGTTACCCTAGGCACAGATACGCAGTATTTT
TRBV6-2/TRBV6-3	TRBJ2-7	TRBD1	-	CASSSWGQGAREQYF	TGTGCCAGCAGTTCCTGGGGACAGGGGGCGAGGGAGCAGTACTTC
TRBV7-9	TRBJ2-5	TRBD2	-	CASSLTSAPQYF	TGTGCCAGCAGCTTAACTAGCGCGCCCCAGTACTTC
TRBV5-6	TRBJ2-7	-	few	CASSPLGIKEQYF	TGTGCCAGCAGCCCCCTGGGCATTAAGGAGCAGTACTTC
TRBV11-2	TRBJ1-2	-	-	CASSLDLNGYGYTF	TGTGCCAGCAGCTTAGATCTAAACGGCTATGGCTACACCTTC
TRBV5-8	TRBJ2-1	TRBD2	-	CASSLTGGRSRNEQFF	TGTGCCAGCAGCTTGACGGGGGGAAGGTCTCGGAATGAGCAGTTCTTC
TRBV28	TRBJ2-3	-	-	CASSTSVRTDTQYF	TGTGCCAGCAGTACGAGCGTTCGCACAGATACGCAGTATTTT
TRBV5-1	TRBJ2-7	TRBD1	-	CASSWGTAYEQYF	TGCGCCAGCAGCTGGGGGACAGCCTACGAGCAGTACTTC
TRBV28	TRBJ1-3	-	once	CASSRGGFSGNTIYF	TGTGCCAGCAGTCGTGGAGGATTCTCTGGAAACACCATATATTTT
TRBV29-1	TRBJ2-7	TRBD2	-	CSGLLADSYEQYF	TGCAGCGGACTACTAGCGGACAGCTACGAGCAGTACTTC
TRBV4-3	TRBJ1-2	-	-	CASSQGAQGRYGYTF	TGCGCCAGCAGCCAAGGCGCCCAGGGCAGGTATGGCTACACCTTC
TRBV5-6	TRBJ2-3	TRBD1	few	CASSLGLTGRDTQYF	TGTGCCAGCAGCTTGGGTTTGACAGGGCGGGATACGCAGTATTTT
TRBV5-1	TRBJ2-7	TRBD1	-	CASGQGAGEQYF	TGCGCCAGTGGACAGGGGGCTGGGGAGCAGTACTTC
TRBV7-2	TRBJ2-3	TRBD2	-	CASSLGVRTSWDTQYF	TGTGCCAGCAGCTTAGGGGTCCGGACTAGCTGGGATACGCAGTATTTT
TRBV5-4	TRBJ2-2	TRBD2	-	CASSESSGSLPVGELFF	TGTGCCAGCAGCGAGTCTAGCGGGAGTCTTCCTGTCGGGGAGCTGTTTTTT
TRBV6-6	TRBJ1-5	-	-	CASSYSRAGDQPQHF	TGTGCCAGCAGTTACTCCAGGGCTGGGGATCAGCCCCAGCATTTT
TRBV2	TRBJ2-7	TRBD1	once	CATTRDRGLYEQYF	TGTGCCACCACAAGGGACAGGGGGCTCTACGAGCAGTACTTC
TRBV3-1/TRBV3-2	TRBJ1-2	TRBD1	-	CASSQGSGQGSYGYTF	TGTGCCAGCAGCCAAGGATCAGGACAGGGATCCTATGGCTACACCTTC
TRBV2	TRBJ2-3	-	once	CASSEALGTDTQYF	TGTGCCAGCAGTGAAGCGCTAGGCACAGATACGCAGTATTTT
TRBV28	TRBJ2-1	TRBD1	-	CASSPADRDVDQFF	TGTGCCAGCAGTCCAGCAGACAGGGATGTAGATCAGTTCTTC
TRBV11-3	TRBJ2-2	-	few	CASSPTRRIGTGELFF	TGTGCCAGCAGCCCCACCCGGCGGATCGGCACCGGGGAGCTGTTTTTT
TRBV11-2	TRBJ1-1	-	-	CASSYGRGNTEAFF	TGTGCCAGCAGCTATGGAAGAGGGAACACTGAAGCTTTCTTT